What follows describes a single T cell receptor beta chain. The data originate from a study of blood T cell repertoires in COVID-19. Sequencing used immunoSEQ multiplex PCR; TCRdb keeps in-frame clones, though not all of them. The repertoire holds tens of thousands of clones, with more than 90% as singletons. The J segment lost 2 bases and the V segment lost 5 bases, leaving 6 bases of the junction unmatched. Germline assignment: CDR1 SGHAT and CDR2 FQNNGV. This CDR3 region has 15 residues. The V gene is TRBV11-2, the J gene TRBJ2-3; the match to TRBD1 covers 8 bases. The material sequenced was peripheral blood. The sequence came from a woman over 75 with active or convalescent COVID-19. DNA for the CDR3: TGTGCCAGCAGCCAGGGGGCGAGCCTCACAGATACGCAGTATTTT. Its protein is CASSQGASLTDTQYF. The full variable domain, in which reference TRBV11-2 and TRBJ2-3 provide the parts outside the CDR3, is EAGVAQSPRYKIIEKRQSVAFWCNPISGHATLYWYQQILGQGPKLLIQFQNNGVVDDSQLPKDRFSAERLKGVDSTLKIQPAKLEDSAVYLCASSQGASLTDTQYFGPGTRLTVL.